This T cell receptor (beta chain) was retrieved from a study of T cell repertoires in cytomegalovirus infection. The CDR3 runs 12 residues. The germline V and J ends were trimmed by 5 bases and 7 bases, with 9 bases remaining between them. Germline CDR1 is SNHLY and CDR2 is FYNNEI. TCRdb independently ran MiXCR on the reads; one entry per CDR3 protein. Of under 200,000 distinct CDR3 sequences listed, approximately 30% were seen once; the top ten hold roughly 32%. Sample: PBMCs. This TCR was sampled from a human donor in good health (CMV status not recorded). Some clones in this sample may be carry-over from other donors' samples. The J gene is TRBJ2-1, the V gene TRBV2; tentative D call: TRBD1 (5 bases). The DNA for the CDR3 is TGTGCCAGCAGTCCGACAGCGAATGAGCAGTTCTTC. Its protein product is CASSPTANEQFF.